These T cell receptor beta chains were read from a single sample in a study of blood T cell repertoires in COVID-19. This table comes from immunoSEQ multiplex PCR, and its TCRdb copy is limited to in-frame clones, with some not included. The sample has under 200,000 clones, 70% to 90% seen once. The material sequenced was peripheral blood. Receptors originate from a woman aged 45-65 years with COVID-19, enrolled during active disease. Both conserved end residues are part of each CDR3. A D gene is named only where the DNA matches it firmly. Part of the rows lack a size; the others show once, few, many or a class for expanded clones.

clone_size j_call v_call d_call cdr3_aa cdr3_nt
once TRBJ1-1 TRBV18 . CASSPREGMNTEAFF TGTGCCAGCTCACCACGGGAGGGGATGAACACTGAAGCTTTCTTT
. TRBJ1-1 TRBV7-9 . CASSDRDSRTEAFF TGTGCCAGCAGCGACCGTGACAGTAGGACTGAAGCTTTCTTT
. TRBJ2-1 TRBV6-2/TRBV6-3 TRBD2 CASSAGLAGEQFF TGTGCCAGCAGCGCGGGACTAGCGGGGGAGCAGTTCTTC
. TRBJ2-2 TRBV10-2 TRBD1 CASNDREVGELFF TGCGCCAGCAACGACAGGGAAGTCGGGGAGCTGTTTTTT
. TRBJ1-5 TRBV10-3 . CAIKGGEGPQHF TGTGCCATCAAGGGCGGGGAAGGGCCCCAGCATTTT
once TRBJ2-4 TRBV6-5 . CASTDFLRGKNIQYF TGTGCCAGCACCGACTTCCTGCGGGGCAAAAACATTCAGTACTTC
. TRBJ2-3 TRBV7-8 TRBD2 CASSPRTSGAPTDTQYF TGTGCCAGCAGCCCTCGGACTAGCGGGGCACCCACAGATACACAGTATTTT
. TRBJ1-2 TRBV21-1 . CASSRREKNYGYTF TGTGCCAGCAGCCGGCGGGAGAAGAACTATGGCTACACCTTC
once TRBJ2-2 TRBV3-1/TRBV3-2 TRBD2 CASSRTGTTNTGELFF TGTGCCAGCAGCCGCACCGGGACTACGAACACCGGGGAGCTGTTTTTT
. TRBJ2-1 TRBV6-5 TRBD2 CASSKGTSGSWEQFF TGTGCCAGCAGTAAGGGGACTAGCGGGTCGTGGGAGCAGTTCTTC
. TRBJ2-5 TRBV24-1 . CATSGAPSETQYF TGTGCCACCAGTGGGGCGCCTTCGGAGACCCAGTACTTC
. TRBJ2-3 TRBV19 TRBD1 CATRGQTSTDTQYF TGTGCCACCCGGGGACAGACTAGCACAGATACGCAGTATTTT
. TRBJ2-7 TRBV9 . CASSPGWGLEFQNYEQYF TGTGCCAGCAGCCCAGGATGGGGGCTGGAGTTCCAAAACTACGAGCAGTACTTC
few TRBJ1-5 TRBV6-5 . CASSTHRDNQPQHF TGTGCCAGCAGTACCCACAGGGACAATCAGCCCCAGCATTTT
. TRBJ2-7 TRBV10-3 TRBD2 CAIAVQAGDYEQYF TGTGCCATCGCGGTTCAAGCGGGGGACTACGAGCAGTACTTC
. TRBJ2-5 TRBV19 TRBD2 CASRQLAGAVQETQYF TGTGCCAGTAGGCAACTAGCGGGGGCCGTCCAAGAGACCCAGTACTTC
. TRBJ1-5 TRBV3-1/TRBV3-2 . CASSQDRGGGNQPQHF TGTGCCAGCAGCCAAGATCGGGGGGGAGGCAATCAGCCCCAGCATTTT
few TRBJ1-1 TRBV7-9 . CASSLADFNTEAFF TGTGCCAGCAGCTTAGCCGACTTTAACACTGAAGCTTTCTTT
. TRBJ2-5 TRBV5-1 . CASSLVGFQETQYF TGCGCCAGCAGCTTGGTCGGGTTCCAAGAGACCCAGTACTTC
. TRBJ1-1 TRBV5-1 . CASSSGSGAFF TGCGCCAGCAGCTCCGGGTCGGGGGCTTTCTTT
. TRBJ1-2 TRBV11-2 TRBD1 CASSAQQGAGYGYTF TGTGCCAGCAGCGCCCAACAGGGGGCGGGATATGGCTACACCTTC
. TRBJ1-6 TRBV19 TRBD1 CASPPRGGTSSYNSPLHF TGTGCCAGTCCCCCCAGAGGGGGCACAAGCTCCTATAATTCACCCCTCCACTTT
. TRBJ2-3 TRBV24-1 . CATSDWRAGSTDTQYF TGTGCCACCAGTGATTGGCGGGCCGGGAGCACAGATACGCAGTATTTT
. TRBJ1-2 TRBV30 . CAWDSLTYGYTF TGTGCCTGGGACAGCCTAACCTATGGCTACACCTTC
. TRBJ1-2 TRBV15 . CATSRERGGGYGYTF TGTGCCACCAGCAGAGAAAGGGGCGGTGGCTATGGCTACACCTTC
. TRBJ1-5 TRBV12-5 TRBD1 CASGLVDGRGLQPQHF TGTGCTAGTGGTTTGGTAGATGGCAGGGGGCTTCAGCCCCAGCATTTT
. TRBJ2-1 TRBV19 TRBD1 CASSMRDSRSYNEQFF TGTGCCAGTAGTATGAGGGACAGTCGATCCTACAATGAGCAGTTCTTC
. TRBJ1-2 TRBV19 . CASMGGVHTF TGTGCCAGTATGGGAGGAGTCCACACCTTC
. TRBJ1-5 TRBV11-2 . CASSLEGAAGSQPQHF TGTGCCAGCAGCTTAGAGGGGGCAGCAGGGTCCCAGCCCCAGCATTTT
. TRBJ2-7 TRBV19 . CASSIFHMGGYEQYF TGTGCCAGTAGTATCTTTCACATGGGAGGCTACGAGCAGTACTTC
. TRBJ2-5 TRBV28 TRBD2 CASSPSSGGTQETQYF TGTGCCAGCAGTCCAAGTAGCGGGGGGACACAAGAGACCCAGTACTTC
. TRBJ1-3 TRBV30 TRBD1 CAWSVPDRGNTIYF TGTGCCTGGAGTGTACCGGACAGGGGAAACACCATATATTTT
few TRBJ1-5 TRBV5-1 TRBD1 CASSGGQGFSNQPQHF TGCGCCAGCAGCGGAGGACAGGGATTTTCCAATCAGCCCCAGCATTTT
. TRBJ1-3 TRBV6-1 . CASSENGQRTIYF TGTGCCAGCAGTGAAAATGGACAGAGGACCATATATTTT
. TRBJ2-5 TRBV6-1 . CASSEERIETQYF TGTGCCAGCAGTGAAGAGCGGATAGAGACCCAGTACTTC
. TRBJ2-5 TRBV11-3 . CASSLPGIQETQYF TGTGCCAGCAGCCTCCCCGGGATTCAAGAGACCCAGTACTTC
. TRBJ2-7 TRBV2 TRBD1 CASTGQGGYEQYF TGTGCCAGCACGGGACAGGGGGGCTACGAGCAGTACTTC
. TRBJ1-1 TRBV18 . CASSKGHSNTEAFF TGTGCCAGCTCAAAGGGACACTCCAACACTGAAGCTTTCTTT
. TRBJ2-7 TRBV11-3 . CASSLAGKSYEQYF TGTGCCAGCAGCCTTGCGGGGAAATCCTACGAGCAGTACTTC
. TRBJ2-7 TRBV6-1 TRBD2 CASSEGGGSYEQYF TGTGCCAGCAGTGAAGGGGGAGGGAGTTACGAGCAGTACTTC